This T cell receptor (beta chain) was recorded in a study of blood T cell repertoires in COVID-19. Germline trimming cut 3 bases from V and 2 bases from J; bases unmatched to any gene: 5. CDR1 and CDR2 from the germline V gene are LNHNV and YYDKDF (reference sequence). This CDR3 is 16 amino acids long. Using immunoSEQ multiplex PCR, the repertoire was profiled, and TCRdb retains in-frame clones only, with some absent. The sample shows 250,000 to 300,000 clones, around 83% of them seen only once. The gene calls are TRBV15 and TRBJ1-5, with 9 bases identical to TRBD1. The source material was peripheral blood. The clonotype originates from a man older than 75 with acute or convalescent COVID-19. The CDR3 spells CATSSRTGVGNQPQHF. The CDR3, as DNA: TGTGCCACCAGCAGCCGGACAGGGGTTGGCAATCAGCCCCAGCATTTT.